The subject of this entry is one TCR beta chain. Method: immunoSEQ multiplex PCR; TCRdb's copy keeps in-frame clones and lacks some. The repertoire holds 150,000 to 200,000 clones, with around 94% as singletons. This sample is drawn from a study of control samples from healthy donors and cancer patients. The source of this sequence is a woman between 18 and 29 years old in good health. The sample taken for sequencing was blood.

CDR3 sequence: CASSVGGGKLFF. CDR3 DNA sequence: TGTGCCAGCAGCGTAGGAGGGGGAAAACTGTTTTTT. This chain joins TRBV9 and TRBJ1-4, with D tentatively TRBD1 (6 bases). This CDR3 spans 12 amino acids. Trimming cost V 0 bases and J 10 bases, with 7 bases left between them. The germline gives CDR1 SGDLS, CDR2 YYNGEE.